The present entry profiles one T cell receptor (beta chain) with its context. These data belong to a study of blood T cell repertoires in COVID-19. The ends were cut back, 0 bases at V and 8 bases at J, with 10 bases in the middle. There are 14 residues in the CDR3. The germline V gene has CDR1 MNHNS and CDR2 SASEGT. Method: immunoSEQ multiplex PCR; TCRdb's copy keeps in-frame clones and lacks some. The sample carries roughly 260,000 clones, around nine tenths recorded once. The TCR originated in a woman in her twenties or thirties with COVID-19, enrolled during active disease. This chain connects TRBV6-1 to TRBJ1-4, with D perhaps matching TRBD1 (6 bases). Sequenced: peripheral blood. CDR3 sequence: CASSEAQGWEKLFF. Here the CDR3 DNA reads TGTGCCAGCAGTGAAGCTCAGGGGTGGGAAAAACTGTTTTTT.